This record concerns one T cell receptor (beta chain) sequence. V lost 5 bases to trimming and J lost 11 bases; unmatched junction nucleotides: 13. Germline V CDR1 and CDR2: MDHEN, SYDVKM. The CDR3 spans 14 residues. Some clones are missing from TCRdb's copy, which holds only in-frame ones; the method was immunoSEQ multiplex PCR. The sample has about 93,000 clones; 90% are singletons. The sample comes from a study of PD-L1 blockade in urothelial cancer. Time point defined: pretreatment peripheral blood. The source was PBMCs, collected around atezolizumab (anti-PD-L1) treatment. The J gene is TRBJ2-3, the V gene TRBV28; TRBD1 agrees at 7 bases. The receptor was isolated from a man in his 60s with urothelial cancer. CDR3 bases: TGTGCCAGCAGTCACCGGACAGGCCGTTTAGAGCAGTATTTT. Translation: CASSHRTGRLEQYF.